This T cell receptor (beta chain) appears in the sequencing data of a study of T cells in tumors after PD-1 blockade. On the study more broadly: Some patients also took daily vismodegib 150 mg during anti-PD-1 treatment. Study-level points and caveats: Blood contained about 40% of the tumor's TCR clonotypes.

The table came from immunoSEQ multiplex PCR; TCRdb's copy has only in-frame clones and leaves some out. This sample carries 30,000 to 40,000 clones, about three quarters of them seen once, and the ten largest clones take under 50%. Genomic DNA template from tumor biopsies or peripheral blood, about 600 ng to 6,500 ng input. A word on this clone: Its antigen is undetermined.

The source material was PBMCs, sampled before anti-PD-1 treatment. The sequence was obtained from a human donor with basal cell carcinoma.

The CDR3: CASSIGTAYGYTF. The CDR3 DNA is TGTGCCAGCAGCATCGGGACAGCCTATGGCTACACCTTC. V and J are TRBV28 and TRBJ1-2; TRBD1 matches at 7 bases. CDR3 length: 13 amino acids. The J segment lost 4 bases and the V segment lost 6 bases, leaving 5 bases of the junction unmatched. Looked up from germline, CDR1 is MDHEN and CDR2 is SYDVKM.